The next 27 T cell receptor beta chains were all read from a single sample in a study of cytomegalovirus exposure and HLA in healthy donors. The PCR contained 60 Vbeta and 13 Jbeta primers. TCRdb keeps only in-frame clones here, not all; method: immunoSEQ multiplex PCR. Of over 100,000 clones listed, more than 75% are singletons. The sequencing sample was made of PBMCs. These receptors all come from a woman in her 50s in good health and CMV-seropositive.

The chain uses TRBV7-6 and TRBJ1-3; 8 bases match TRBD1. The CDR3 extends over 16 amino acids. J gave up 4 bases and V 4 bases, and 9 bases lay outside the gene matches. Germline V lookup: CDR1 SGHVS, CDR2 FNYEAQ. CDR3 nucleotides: TGTGCCAGCAGCTCCACCGCGTGGACAGGGGGAAACACCATATATTTT. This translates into CASSSTAWTGGNTIYF.

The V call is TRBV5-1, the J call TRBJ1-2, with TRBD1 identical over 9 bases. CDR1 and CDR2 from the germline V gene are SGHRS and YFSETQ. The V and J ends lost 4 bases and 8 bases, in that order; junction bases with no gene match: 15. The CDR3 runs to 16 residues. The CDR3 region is CASSILPGQGVEGYTF. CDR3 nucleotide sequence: TGCGCCAGCAGCATACTACCGGGACAGGGCGTGGAGGGCTACACCTTC.

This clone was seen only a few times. CDR3 in DNA: TGTGCCAGCAGTCCTTTCAATGAGCAGTTCTTC. Translated: CASSPFNEQFF. The genes are TRBV2 and TRBJ2-1; no definite D call. Trimming pared 5 bases from V and 6 bases from J, leaving 5 bases between. There are 11 residues in the CDR3. Looked up from germline, CDR1 is SNHLY and CDR2 is FYNNEI.

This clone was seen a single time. CDR3 sequence reads: CASSLSLAGTGELFF. The CDR3 nucleotides are TGTGCCAGCAGCTTATCACTAGCGGGGACCGGGGAGCTGTTTTTT. This chain uses TRBV7-3 with TRBJ2-2; 10 bases map to TRBD2. The CDR3 is 15 amino acids. V shed 2 bases, J shed 5 bases, and the junction held 2 bases outside the gene matches. The germline V gene encodes CDR1 SGHTA and CDR2 FQGTGA.

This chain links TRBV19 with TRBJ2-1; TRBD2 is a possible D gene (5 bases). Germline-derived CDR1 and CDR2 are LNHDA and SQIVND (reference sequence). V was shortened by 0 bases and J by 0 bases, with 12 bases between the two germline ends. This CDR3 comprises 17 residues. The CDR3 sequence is CASSIDPERSSYNEQFF. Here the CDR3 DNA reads TGTGCCAGTAGTATAGATCCCGAGCGGAGCTCCTACAATGAGCAGTTCTTC.

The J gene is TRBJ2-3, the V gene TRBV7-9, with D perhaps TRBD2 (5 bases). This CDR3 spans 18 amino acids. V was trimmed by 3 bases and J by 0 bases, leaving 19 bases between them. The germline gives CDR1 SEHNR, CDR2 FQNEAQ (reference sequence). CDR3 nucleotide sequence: TGTGCCAGCAGCTTCCTCACGGAGGCTTATGCTAGCACAGATACGCAGTATTTT. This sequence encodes CASSFLTEAYASTDTQYF.

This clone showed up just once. CDR3 protein: CATSRVTGVPGNTIYF. In DNA, the CDR3 is TGTGCCACCAGCAGAGTTACAGGGGTCCCTGGAAACACCATATATTTT. The chain employs TRBV15 and TRBJ1-3, with 7 bases lining up with TRBD1. V was clipped by 1 base and J by 2 bases; unmatched bases: 5. CDR1 and CDR2 (germline): LNHNV, YYDKDF (reference sequence). The CDR3 is 16 residues long.

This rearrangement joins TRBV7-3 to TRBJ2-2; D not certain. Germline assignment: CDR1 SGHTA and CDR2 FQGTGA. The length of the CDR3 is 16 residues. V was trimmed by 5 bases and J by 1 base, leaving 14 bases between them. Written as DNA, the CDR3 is TGTGCCAGCAGCACCATGTCGATCGGGAACACCGGGGAGCTGTTTTTT. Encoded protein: CASSTMSIGNTGELFF.

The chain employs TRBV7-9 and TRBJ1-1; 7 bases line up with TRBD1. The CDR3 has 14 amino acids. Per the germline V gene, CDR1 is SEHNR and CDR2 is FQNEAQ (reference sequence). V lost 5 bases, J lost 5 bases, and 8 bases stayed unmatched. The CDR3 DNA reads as TGTGCCAGCAGCCGGGGACAGCGGACTACTGAAGCTTTCTTT. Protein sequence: CASSRGQRTTEAFF.

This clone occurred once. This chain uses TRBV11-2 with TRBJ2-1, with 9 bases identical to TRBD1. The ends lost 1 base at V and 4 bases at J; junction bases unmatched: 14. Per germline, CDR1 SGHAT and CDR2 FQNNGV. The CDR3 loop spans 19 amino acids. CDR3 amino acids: CASSLVPYFGTGLYNEQFF. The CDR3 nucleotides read TGTGCCAGCAGCTTAGTCCCCTACTTCGGGACAGGGTTGTACAATGAGCAGTTCTTC.

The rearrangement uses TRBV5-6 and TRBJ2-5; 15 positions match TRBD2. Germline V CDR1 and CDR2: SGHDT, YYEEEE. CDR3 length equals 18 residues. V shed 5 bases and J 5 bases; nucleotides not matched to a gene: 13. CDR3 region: CASRTLSGLAGGRETQYF. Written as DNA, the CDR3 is TGTGCCAGCAGAACCTTGTCAGGACTAGCGGGGGGGCGGGAGACCCAGTACTTC.

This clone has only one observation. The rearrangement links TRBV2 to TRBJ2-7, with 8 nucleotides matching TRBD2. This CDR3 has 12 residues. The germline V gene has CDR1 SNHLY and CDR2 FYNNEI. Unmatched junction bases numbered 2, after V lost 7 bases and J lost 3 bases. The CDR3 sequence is CASIREGYEQYF. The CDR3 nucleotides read TGTGCCAGCATACGGGAGGGCTACGAGCAGTACTTC.

This chain's CDR3 is CASSLEGLRERTYNEQFF. CDR3 in DNA: TGTGCCAGCAGCTTAGAAGGTTTAAGGGAGAGGACCTACAATGAGCAGTTCTTC. The rearrangement joins TRBV7-8 to TRBJ2-1; D possibly corresponds to TRBD2 (5 bases). V lost 1 base, J lost 2 bases, and 18 bases lay in between. In germline, CDR1 is SGHVS, CDR2 FQNEAQ. The CDR3 is made up of 18 amino acids.

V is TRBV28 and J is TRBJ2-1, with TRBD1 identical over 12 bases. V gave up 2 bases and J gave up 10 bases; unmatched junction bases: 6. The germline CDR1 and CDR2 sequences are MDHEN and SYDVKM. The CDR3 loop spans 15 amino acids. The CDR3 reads CASSLPGQGAREQFF. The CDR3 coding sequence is TGTGCCAGCAGTTTACCGGGACAGGGGGCGCGGGAGCAGTTCTTC.

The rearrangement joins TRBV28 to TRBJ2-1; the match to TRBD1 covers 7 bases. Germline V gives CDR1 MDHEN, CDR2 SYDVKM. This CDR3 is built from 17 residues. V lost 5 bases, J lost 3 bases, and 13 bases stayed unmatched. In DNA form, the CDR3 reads TGTGCCAGCAGTCTATTGAAATGGACAGGAGACTACAATGAGCAGTTCTTC. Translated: CASSLLKWTGDYNEQFF.

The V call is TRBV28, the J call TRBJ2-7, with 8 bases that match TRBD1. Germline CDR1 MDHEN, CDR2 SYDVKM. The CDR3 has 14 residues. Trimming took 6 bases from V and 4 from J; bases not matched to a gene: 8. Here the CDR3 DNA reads TGTGCCAGCAGCACGACAGGGGACAGGTACGAGCAGTACTTC. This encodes CASSTTGDRYEQYF.

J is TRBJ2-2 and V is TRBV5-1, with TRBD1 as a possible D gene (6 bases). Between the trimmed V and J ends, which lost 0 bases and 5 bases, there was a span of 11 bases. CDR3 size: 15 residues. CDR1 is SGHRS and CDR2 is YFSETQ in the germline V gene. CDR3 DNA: TGCGCCAGCAGCTTGGACAACAGGGTAACCGGGGAGCTGTTTTTT. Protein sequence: CASSLDNRVTGELFF.

The CDR3 DNA is TGTGCCAGCAGCCCACGGGTCCACACCGGGGAGCTGTTTTTT. It translates to CASSPRVHTGELFF. The V call is TRBV27, the J call TRBJ2-2; D is ambiguous. Per germline, CDR1 MNHEY and CDR2 SMNVEV (reference sequence). This CDR3 has 14 amino acids. V gave up 6 bases and J gave up 3 bases, with 11 bases separating them.

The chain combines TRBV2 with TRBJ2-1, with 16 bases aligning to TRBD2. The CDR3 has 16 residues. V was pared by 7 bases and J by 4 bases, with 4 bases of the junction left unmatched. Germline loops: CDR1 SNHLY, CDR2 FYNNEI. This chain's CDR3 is CASTMGLAGGYNEQFF. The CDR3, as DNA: TGTGCCAGCACCATGGGACTAGCGGGGGGGTACAATGAGCAGTTCTTC.

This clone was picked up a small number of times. The CDR3, as DNA: TGCAGCGTTGAAGATTGGGGACAGAACTACAATGAGCAGTTCTTC. Translated: CSVEDWGQNYNEQFF. This chain uses TRBV29-1 with TRBJ2-1, with 7 positions matching TRBD1. CDR1 is SQVTM and CDR2 is ANQGSEA in the germline V gene. The CDR3 totals 15 residues. J was trimmed by 3 bases and V by 0 bases; bases with no gene match: 5.

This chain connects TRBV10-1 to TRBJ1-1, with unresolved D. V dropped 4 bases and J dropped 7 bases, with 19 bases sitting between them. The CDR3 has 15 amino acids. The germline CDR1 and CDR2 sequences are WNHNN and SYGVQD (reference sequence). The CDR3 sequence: CASSAEGLERDEAFF. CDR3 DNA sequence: TGCGCCAGCAGTGCCGAAGGGCTTGAACGGGATGAAGCTTTCTTT.

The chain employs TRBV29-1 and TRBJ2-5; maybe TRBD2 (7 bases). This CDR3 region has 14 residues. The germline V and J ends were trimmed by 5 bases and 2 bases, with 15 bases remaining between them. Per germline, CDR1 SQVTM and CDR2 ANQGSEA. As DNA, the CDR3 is TGCAGCGTTCATAGAGGGGGGGGACAAGAGACCCAGTACTTC. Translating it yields CSVHRGGGQETQYF.

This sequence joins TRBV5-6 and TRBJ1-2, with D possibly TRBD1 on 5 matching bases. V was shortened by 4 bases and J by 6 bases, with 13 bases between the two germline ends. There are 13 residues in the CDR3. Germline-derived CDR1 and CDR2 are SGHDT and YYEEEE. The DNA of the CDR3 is TGTGCCAGCAGCCGACAGTCCCATCATGGCTACACCTTC. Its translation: CASSRQSHHGYTF.

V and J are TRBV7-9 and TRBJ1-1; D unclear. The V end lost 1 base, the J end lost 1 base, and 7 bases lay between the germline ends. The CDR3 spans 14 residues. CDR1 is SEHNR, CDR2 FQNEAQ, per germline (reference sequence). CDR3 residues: CASSLDWQNTEAFF. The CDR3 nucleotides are TGTGCCAGCAGCTTAGATTGGCAGAACACTGAAGCTTTCTTT.

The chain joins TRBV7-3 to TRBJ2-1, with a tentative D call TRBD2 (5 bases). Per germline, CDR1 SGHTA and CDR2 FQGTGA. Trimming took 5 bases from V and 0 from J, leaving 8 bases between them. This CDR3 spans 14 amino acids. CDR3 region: CASSLGSSYNEQFF. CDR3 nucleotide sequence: TGTGCCAGCAGCCTAGGGAGCTCCTACAATGAGCAGTTCTTC.

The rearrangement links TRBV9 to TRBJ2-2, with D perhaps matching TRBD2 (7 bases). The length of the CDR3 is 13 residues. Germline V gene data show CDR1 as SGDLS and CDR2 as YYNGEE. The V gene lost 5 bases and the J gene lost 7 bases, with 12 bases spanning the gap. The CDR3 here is CASRRGRGGELFF. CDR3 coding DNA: TGTGCCAGCAGGCGGGGGCGAGGCGGGGAGCTGTTTTTT.

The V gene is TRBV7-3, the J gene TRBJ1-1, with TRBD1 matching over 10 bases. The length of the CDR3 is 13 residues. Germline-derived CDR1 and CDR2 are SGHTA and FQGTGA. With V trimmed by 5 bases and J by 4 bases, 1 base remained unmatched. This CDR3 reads CASSRDRGTEAFF. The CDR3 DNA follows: TGTGCCAGCAGCCGGGACAGGGGCACTGAAGCTTTCTTT.